Here is one TCR beta chain with its context. These data originate in a study of T cells in Graves' hyperthyroidism and ophthalmopathy. Using RNA transcripts as the source, TCR beta CDR3 regions were amplified. An initial round of RT-PCR targeting the TCR CDR3 relied on the HTBI primer set. TCRdb re-derived calls from the multiplex PCR reads in MiXCR, one entry per CDR3 protein. The repertoire includes some 800,000 distinct CDR3 sequences, around 38% of them detected once, and more than 7% sits in the top ten. Looked up from germline, CDR1 is KGHSH and CDR2 is LQKENI. V shed 2 bases and J shed 0 bases, with 8 bases lying between them. The CDR3 has 16 amino acids.

This clonotype originated in a young man with Graves' hyperthyroidism. The specimen sequenced was blood. V is TRBV18 and J is TRBJ2-6; D unresolved. This CDR3 is CASSPAPASGANVLTF. The CDR3 DNA follows: TGTGCCAGCTCACCAGCCCCGGCCTCTGGGGCCAACGTCCTGACTTTC. Using reference TRBV18 and TRBJ2-6 for the parts outside the CDR3, the full variable domain is NAGVMQNPRHLVRRRGQEARLRCSPMKGHSHVYWYRQLPEEGLKFMVYLQKENIIDESGMPKERFSAEFPKEGPSILRIQQVVRGDSAAYFCASSPAPASGANVLTFGAGSRLTVL.